The 18 T cell receptor beta chains below come from one sample, sequenced in a study of cytomegalovirus exposure and HLA in healthy donors. Primers for the PCR totalled 60 Vbeta and 13 Jbeta. Only in-frame clones appear in the TCRdb table, and some are missing; sequencing was by immunoSEQ multiplex PCR. Of about 220,000 clones in the sample, 65% to 85% were seen once. The sequenced sample was PBMCs. These receptors all stem from a boy under 10 years old in good health and CMV-seronegative.

The chain links TRBV18 to TRBJ2-2; 7 nucleotides align to TRBD2. V shed 2 bases, J shed 2 bases, and the junction held 5 bases outside the gene matches. This CDR3 comprises 16 residues. Per the germline V gene, CDR1 is KGHSH and CDR2 is LQKENI. The CDR3 region is CASSPSLATNTGELFF. CDR3 in DNA: TGTGCCAGCTCACCATCACTAGCGACCAACACCGGGGAGCTGTTTTTT.

This chain joins TRBV19 and TRBJ2-7; TRBD1 is a possible D gene (6 bases). Trimming removed 5 bases at V and 3 bases at J, with 17 bases between. The CDR3 is 15 amino acids. Germline CDR1 is LNHDA and CDR2 is SQIVND (reference sequence). The CDR3 bases are TGTGCCAGTAGTCACAGGGTAGGCTACAGCTACGAGCAGTACTTC. It codes for CASSHRVGYSYEQYF.

This clone was counted a single time. The genes are TRBV29-1 and TRBJ1-2, with TRBD1 matching 9 bases. Germline trimming cut 7 bases from V and 2 bases from J; bases unmatched to any gene: 17. CDR3 length: 17 residues. CDR1 SQVTM and CDR2 ANQGSEA come from the germline V gene. The chain's CDR3 is CSAQLVGAGQGNYGYTF. The CDR3 DNA reads TGCAGCGCCCAGTTGGTAGGGGCGGGACAGGGAAACTATGGCTACACCTTC.

V is TRBV6-1 and J is TRBJ2-1; D perhaps matches TRBD1 (5 bases). This CDR3 spans 16 amino acids. Germline V CDR1 and CDR2: MNHNS, SASEGT. The V and J ends lost 2 bases and 0 bases respectively, with 11 bases between them. CDR3 region: CASSEQGLSSYNEQFF. The CDR3 nucleotides read TGTGCCAGCAGTGAACAGGGATTAAGCTCCTACAATGAGCAGTTCTTC.

The rearrangement links TRBV19 to TRBJ1-2, with 7 bases identical to TRBD1. The CDR3 has 12 residues. V gave up 10 bases and J gave up 14 bases; unmatched junction bases: 16. The germline CDR1 and CDR2 sequences are LNHDA and SQIVND (reference sequence). CDR3 bases: TGTGCCACCAAAGCCTACGACAGGGTCGGAACCTTC. Translating gives CATKAYDRVGTF. Full variable domain (remainder filled in from reference TRBV19 and TRBJ1-2): DGGITQSPKYLFRKEGQNVTLSCEQNLNHDAMYWYRQDPGQGLRLIYYSQIVNDFQKGDIAEGYSVSREKKESFPLTVTSAQKNPTAFYLCATKAYDRVGTFGSGTRLTVV.

This clone was observed a single time. A junction end diverges from the germline sequence, so it may reflect a read error. The genes are TRBV7-9 and TRBJ1-1; no reliable D call. The germline CDR1 and CDR2 sequences are SEHNR and FQNEAQ (reference sequence). The CDR3 totals 15 residues. The CDR3 nucleotides are TGTTCCAGCAGCGCGGGCCTGTCAGGGAACACTGAAGCTTTCTTT. Translating gives CSSSAGLSGNTEAFF.

The CDR3 here is CASSYTANPPYEQYF. The DNA for the CDR3 is TGTGCCAGCAGTTACACAGCTAACCCTCCCTACGAGCAGTACTTC. The chain uses TRBV6-5 and TRBJ2-5; D gene ambiguous. The DNA end favors TRBJ2-7, so the J call may be wrong. The CDR3 sequence is 15 residues long. Per the germline V gene, CDR1 is MNHEY and CDR2 is SVGAGI.

This chain uses TRBV13 with TRBJ2-3; D is undetermined. V gave up 6 bases and J gave up 0 bases, with 4 bases separating them. This CDR3 has 12 residues. The V gene's germline CDR1 is PRHDT and CDR2 FYEKMQ (reference sequence). The CDR3 nucleotides read TGTGCCAGCAGTTCGAGCACAGATACGCAGTATTTT. Translating gives CASSSSTDTQYF.

The chain combines TRBV29-1 with TRBJ2-7; 12 positions agree with TRBD1. The CDR3 is 12 residues long. V lost 8 bases, J lost 6 bases, and 5 bases stayed unmatched. Looked up from germline, CDR1 is SQVTM and CDR2 is ANQGSEA. In DNA form, the CDR3 reads TGCAGCTGCCGGGACAGGGGGCCCGAGCAGTACTTC. Amino acids: CSCRDRGPEQYF.

The chain links TRBV7-9 to TRBJ1-1; D is unclear. Trimming took off 0 bases at V and 5 bases at J, with 13 bases between the two ends. The length of the CDR3 is 15 residues. Germline lookup yields CDR1 SEHNR and CDR2 FQNEAQ (reference sequence). The CDR3 region is CASSLAGRVGTEAFF. The CDR3 DNA follows: TGTGCCAGCAGCTTAGCAGGGAGGGTTGGGACTGAAGCTTTCTTT.

Comment on this clone: At one end the junction does not follow the germline gene, possibly because of a read error. The chain joins TRBV5-1 to TRBJ1-5; 8 bases map to TRBD1. The germline V gene has CDR1 SGHRS and CDR2 YFSETQ. The CDR3 is 17 residues long. The CDR3 spells CASSSGGRTGTNRPQHF. Here the CDR3 DNA reads TGCGCCAGCAGCTCAGGGGGCCGGACAGGGACAAATCGGCCCCAGCATTTT.

V is TRBV5-5 and J is TRBJ1-1; the D is unclear. The CDR3 sequence is 15 residues long. Trimming removed 0 bases at V and 0 bases at J, with 9 bases between. Looked up from germline, CDR1 is SGHKS and CDR2 is YYEKEE (reference sequence). CDR3 sequence: CASSLASPLNTEAFF. CDR3 nucleotide sequence: TGTGCCAGCAGCTTGGCCAGTCCCTTGAACACTGAAGCTTTCTTT. Complete variable domain (other parts from reference TRBV5-5 and TRBJ1-1): DAGVTQSPTHLIKTRGQQVTLRCSPISGHKSVSWYQQVLGQGPQFIFQYYEKEERGRGNFPDRFSARQFPNYSSELNVNALLLGDSALYLCASSLASPLNTEAFFGQGTRLTVV.

This chain uses TRBV19 with TRBJ2-1; D is unresolved. There are 11 residues in the CDR3. Germline CDR1 is LNHDA and CDR2 is SQIVND (reference sequence). V was shortened by 1 base and J by 10 bases, with 5 bases between the two germline ends. The CDR3 loop is CASSIAREQFF. CDR3 DNA sequence: TGTGCCAGTAGTATAGCTAGGGAGCAGTTCTTC.

V is TRBV7-8 and J is TRBJ2-1, with D maybe TRBD2 (7 bases). CDR3 length equals 16 residues. Germline-derived CDR1 and CDR2 are SGHVS and FQNEAQ. V was pared by 5 bases and J by 2 bases, with 16 bases between. CDR3 DNA: TGTGCCAGCAGCACAACCCTGGGGGGGCCCTACAATGAGCAGTTCTTC. Protein product: CASSTTLGGPYNEQFF.

The rearrangement uses TRBV7-9 and TRBJ2-3, with no clear D. V was shortened by 4 bases and J by 5 bases, with 10 bases between the two germline ends. The germline V gene has CDR1 SEHNR and CDR2 FQNEAQ (reference sequence). This CDR3 has 13 amino acids. The CDR3 DNA is TGTGCCAGCAGCTCTACCGGTAGAGATACGCAGTATTTT. It encodes CASSSTGRDTQYF.

The CDR3 loop is CASRNDRMGQETQYF. Written as DNA, the CDR3 is TGTGCCAGCAGGAACGACAGGATGGGCCAAGAGACCCAGTACTTC. The V and J genes are TRBV2 and TRBJ2-5; D is possibly TRBD1 (6 bases). The ends were cut back, 6 bases at V and 1 base at J, with 15 bases in the middle. Germline V CDR1 and CDR2: SNHLY, FYNNEI. The CDR3 loop spans 15 amino acids.

There are a few counts of this clone. The chain uses TRBV19 and TRBJ2-3; possible D gene TRBD2, 10 bases. The CDR3 contains 18 residues. The V end was cut by 10 bases, the J end by 4 bases, with 30 bases between. CDR1 and CDR2 (germline): LNHDA, SQIVND (reference sequence). In nucleotides, the CDR3 is TGTGCCACCACCGTGGGGACAGGGAGGGGACTAGCGTCAGATACGCAGTATTTT. Residues: CATTVGTGRGLASDTQYF.

For the CDR3, the DNA is TGTGCCTGGAGTGAAGGCAGACAGGCTTCCTACGAGCAGTACTTC. This sequence encodes CAWSEGRQASYEQYF. This chain joins TRBV30 and TRBJ2-7; weak D call: TRBD1 (6 bases). The germline V gene has CDR1 GTSNPN and CDR2 SVGIG (reference sequence). V gave up 1 base and J gave up 1 base, with 14 bases separating them. The CDR3 runs to 15 residues.